Sequencing of this T cell receptor beta chain was carried out in a study of PD-L1 blockade in urothelial cancer. Looking at the study overall: The patients first took atezolizumab around 2014, receiving 1,200 mg intravenously every 3 weeks. Male patients with bladder-origin urothelial cancer numbered about nine tenths of the roughly 29. Patients arrived having already received 0 to 3 prior chemotherapy regimens. Blood samples had a median of roughly 140,000 T cells.

V lost 0 bases to trimming and J lost 3 bases, with 9 bases between them. The CDR3 totals 14 residues. Germline V gene sequence: CDR1 LGHNA, CDR2 YSLEER. Assay: immunoSEQ multiplex PCR; the TCRdb copy retains only in-frame clones and omits some. The data show fewer than 45,000 clones, roughly four fifths seen once. The material was PBMCs, obtained around atezolizumab (anti-PD-L1) treatment. The V and J genes are TRBV4-3 and TRBJ2-7; D call uncertain. This sequence was found in a man aged 65 to 85 with urothelial cancer. CDR3 DNA sequence: TGCGCCAGCAGCCAAGAGAGGAGAAACTACGAGCAGTACTTC. Protein sequence: CASSQERRNYEQYF.